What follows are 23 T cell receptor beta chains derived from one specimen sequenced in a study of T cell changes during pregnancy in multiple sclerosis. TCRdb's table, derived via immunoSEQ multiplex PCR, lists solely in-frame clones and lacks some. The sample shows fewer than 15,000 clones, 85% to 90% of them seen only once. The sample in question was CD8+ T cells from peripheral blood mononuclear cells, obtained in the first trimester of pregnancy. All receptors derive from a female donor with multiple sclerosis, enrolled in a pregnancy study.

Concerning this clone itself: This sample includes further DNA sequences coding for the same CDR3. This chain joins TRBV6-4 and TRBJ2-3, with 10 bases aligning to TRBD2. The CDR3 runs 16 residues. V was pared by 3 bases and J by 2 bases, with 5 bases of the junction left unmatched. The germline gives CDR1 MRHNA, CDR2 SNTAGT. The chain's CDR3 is CASSDSSGGATDTQYF. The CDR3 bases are TGTGCCAGCAGTGATTCAAGCGGGGGGGCCACAGATACGCAGTATTTT.

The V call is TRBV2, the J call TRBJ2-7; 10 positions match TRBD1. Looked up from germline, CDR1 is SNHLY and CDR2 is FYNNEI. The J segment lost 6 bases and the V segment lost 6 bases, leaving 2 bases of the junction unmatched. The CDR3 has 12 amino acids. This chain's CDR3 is CASRTGGGEQYF. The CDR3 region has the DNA TGTGCCAGCAGGACAGGGGGCGGCGAGCAGTACTTC.

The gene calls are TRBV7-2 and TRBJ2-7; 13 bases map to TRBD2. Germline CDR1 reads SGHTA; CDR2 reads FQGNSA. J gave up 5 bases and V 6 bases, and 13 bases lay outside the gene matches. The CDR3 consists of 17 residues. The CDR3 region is CASSFRTSGGPLDEQYF. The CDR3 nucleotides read TGTGCCAGCAGTTTTAGGACTAGCGGGGGCCCCCTTGACGAGCAGTACTTC.

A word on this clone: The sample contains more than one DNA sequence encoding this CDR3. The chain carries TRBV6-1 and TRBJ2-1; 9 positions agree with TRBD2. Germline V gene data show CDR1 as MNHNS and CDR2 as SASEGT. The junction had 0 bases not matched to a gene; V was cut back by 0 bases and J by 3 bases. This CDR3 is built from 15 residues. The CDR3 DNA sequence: TGTGCCAGCAGTGAAGCTAGCGGGGGCTACAATGAGCAGTTCTTC. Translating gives CASSEASGGYNEQFF.

CDR3 amino acids: CASSSLAGTDLYNEQFF. The DNA of the CDR3 is TGTGCCAGCAGCTCCCTGGCCGGGACAGACCTATACAATGAGCAGTTCTTC. The chain carries TRBV7-6 and TRBJ2-1; TRBD1 aligns across 7 bases. The CDR3 runs to 17 residues. V trimming: 4 bases; J trimming: 4 bases; junction bases outside the gene matches: 13. Germline CDR1 reads SGHVS; CDR2 reads FNYEAQ.

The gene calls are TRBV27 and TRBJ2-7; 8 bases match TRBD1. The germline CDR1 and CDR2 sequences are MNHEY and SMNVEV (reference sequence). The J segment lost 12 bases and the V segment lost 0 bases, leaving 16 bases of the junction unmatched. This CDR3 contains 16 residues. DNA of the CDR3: TGTGCCAGCAGTTTATCGTTTAGGTACGGGACAGGTATATGGTACTTC. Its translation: CASSLSFRYGTGIWYF.

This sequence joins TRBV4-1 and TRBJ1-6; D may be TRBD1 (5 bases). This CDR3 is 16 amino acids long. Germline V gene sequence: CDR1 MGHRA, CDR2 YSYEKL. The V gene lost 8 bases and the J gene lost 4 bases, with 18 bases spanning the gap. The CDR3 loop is CASSFGHPDYNSPLHF. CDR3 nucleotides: TGCGCCAGCTCTTTTGGACATCCAGATTATAATTCACCCCTCCACTTT.

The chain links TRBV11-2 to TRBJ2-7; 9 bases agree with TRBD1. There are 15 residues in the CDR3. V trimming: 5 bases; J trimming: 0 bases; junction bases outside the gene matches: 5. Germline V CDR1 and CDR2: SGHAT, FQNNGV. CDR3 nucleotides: TGTGCCAGCAGCCCCGGACAGGGGATCTCCTACGAGCAGTACTTC. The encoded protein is CASSPGQGISYEQYF.

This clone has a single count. The CDR3 DNA reads TGTGCCAGCAGCGTGGGACAGCGTATTAACTATGGCTACACCTTC. This translates into CASSVGQRINYGYTF. The gene calls are TRBV5-6 and TRBJ1-2, with 7 bases identical to TRBD1. This CDR3 has 15 amino acids. CDR1 is SGHDT and CDR2 is YYEEEE in the germline V gene. The V gene end was trimmed by 4 bases and the J gene end by 1 base; junction bases not matched to a gene: 7.

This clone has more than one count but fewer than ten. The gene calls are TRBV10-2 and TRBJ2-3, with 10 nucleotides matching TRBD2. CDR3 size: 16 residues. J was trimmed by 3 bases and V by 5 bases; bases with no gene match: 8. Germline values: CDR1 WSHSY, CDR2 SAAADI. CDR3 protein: CASSYQRGGLTDTQYF. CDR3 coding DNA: TGCGCCAGCAGTTATCAGCGGGGGGGTTTGACAGATACGCAGTATTTT.

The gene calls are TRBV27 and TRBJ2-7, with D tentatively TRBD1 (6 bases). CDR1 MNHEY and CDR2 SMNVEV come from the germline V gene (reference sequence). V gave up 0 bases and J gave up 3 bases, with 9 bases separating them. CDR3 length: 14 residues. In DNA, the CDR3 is TGTGCCAGCAGTTTATCTTTGGACAGCTACGAGCAGTACTTC. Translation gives CASSLSLDSYEQYF.

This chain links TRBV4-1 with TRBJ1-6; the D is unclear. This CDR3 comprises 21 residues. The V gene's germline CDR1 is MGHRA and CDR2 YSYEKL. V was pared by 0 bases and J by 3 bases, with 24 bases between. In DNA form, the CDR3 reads TGCGCCAGCAGCCAAGATATTCCAGGTCCCTGGGCAGTTCACTATAATTCACCCCTCCACTTT. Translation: CASSQDIPGPWAVHYNSPLHF.

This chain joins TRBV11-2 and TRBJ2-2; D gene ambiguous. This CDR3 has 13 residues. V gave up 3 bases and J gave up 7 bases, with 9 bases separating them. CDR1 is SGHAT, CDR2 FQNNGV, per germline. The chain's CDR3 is CASSLVYGGELFF. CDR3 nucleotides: TGTGCCAGCAGCTTGGTCTATGGCGGGGAGCTGTTTTTT.

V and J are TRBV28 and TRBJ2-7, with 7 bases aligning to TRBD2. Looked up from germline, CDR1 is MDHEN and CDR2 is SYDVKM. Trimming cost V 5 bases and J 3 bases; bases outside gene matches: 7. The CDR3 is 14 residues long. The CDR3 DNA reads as TGTGCCAGCAGTCCGGAGTGGGGGGGCTACGAGCAGTACTTC. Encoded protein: CASSPEWGGYEQYF.

The CDR3 region has the DNA TGTGCCAGCAGCCCAGGGGATGGCTACACCTTC. Its protein is CASSPGDGYTF. This chain uses TRBV6-5 with TRBJ1-2, with D tentatively TRBD1 (6 bases). The germline V and J ends were trimmed by 6 bases and 6 bases, with 8 bases remaining between them. From germline, CDR1 is MNHEY and CDR2 SVGAGI. This CDR3 spans 11 amino acids.

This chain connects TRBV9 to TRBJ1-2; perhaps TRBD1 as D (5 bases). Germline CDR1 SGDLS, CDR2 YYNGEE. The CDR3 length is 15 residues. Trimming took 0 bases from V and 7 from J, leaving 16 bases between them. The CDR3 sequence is CASSVAGSPSFGYTF. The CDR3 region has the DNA TGTGCCAGCAGCGTAGCAGGGTCCCCCTCCTTTGGCTACACCTTC.

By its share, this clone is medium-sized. CDR3 protein: CASSGLSDTGELFF. The DNA for the CDR3 is TGTGCCAGCAGTGGACTGTCTGACACCGGGGAGCTGTTTTTT. This chain joins TRBV6-1 and TRBJ2-2, with unresolved D. Trimming left V 4 bases short and J 3 bases short, with 9 bases between. The germline V gene encodes CDR1 MNHNS and CDR2 SASEGT. CDR3 length: 14 residues.

CDR3 sequence: CASSSRQGMAYEQYF. CDR3 nucleotide sequence: TGTGCCAGCAGCTCTCGACAGGGCATGGCCTACGAGCAGTACTTC. The genes are TRBV5-6 and TRBJ2-7; 7 positions match TRBD1. This CDR3 comprises 15 residues. Germline CDR1 and CDR2: SGHDT and YYEEEE. V was clipped by 3 bases and J by 2 bases; unmatched bases: 8. Full variable domain (rest looked up from reference TRBV5-6 and TRBJ2-7): DAGVTQSPTHLIKTRGQQVTLRCSPKSGHDTVSWYQQALGQGPQFIFQYYEEEERQRGNFPDRFSGHQFPNYSSELNVNALLLGDSALYLCASSSRQGMAYEQYFGPGTRLTVT.

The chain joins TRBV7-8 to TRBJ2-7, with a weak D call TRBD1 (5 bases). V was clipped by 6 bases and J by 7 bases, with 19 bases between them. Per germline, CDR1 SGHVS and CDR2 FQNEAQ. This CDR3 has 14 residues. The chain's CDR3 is CASRDMLSPGEQYF. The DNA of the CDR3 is TGTGCCAGCAGGGACATGCTATCCCCTGGGGAGCAGTACTTC.

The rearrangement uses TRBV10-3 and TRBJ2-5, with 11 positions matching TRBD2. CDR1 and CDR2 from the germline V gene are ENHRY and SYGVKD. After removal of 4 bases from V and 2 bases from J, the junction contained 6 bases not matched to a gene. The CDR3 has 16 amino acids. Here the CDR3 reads CAISGSGGAEQETQYF. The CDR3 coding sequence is TGTGCCATCAGTGGTAGCGGGGGGGCGGAGCAAGAGACCCAGTACTTC.

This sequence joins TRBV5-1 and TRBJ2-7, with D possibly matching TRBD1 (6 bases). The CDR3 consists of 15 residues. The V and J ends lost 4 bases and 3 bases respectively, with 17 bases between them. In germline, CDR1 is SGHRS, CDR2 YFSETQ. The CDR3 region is CASSVNRAEGYEQYF. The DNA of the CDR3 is TGCGCCAGCAGCGTTAACAGGGCGGAAGGCTACGAGCAGTACTTC.

CDR3 DNA sequence: TGTGCCAGCAGCTCCCAGGGGGGTGTCACAGATACGCAGTATTTT. Translated, it gives CASSSQGGVTDTQYF. The V and J genes are TRBV7-9 and TRBJ2-3; possible D gene TRBD1, 7 bases. Trimming pared 4 bases from V and 2 bases from J, leaving 13 bases between. Looked up from germline, CDR1 is SEHNR and CDR2 is FQNEAQ (reference sequence). The CDR3 has 15 amino acids.

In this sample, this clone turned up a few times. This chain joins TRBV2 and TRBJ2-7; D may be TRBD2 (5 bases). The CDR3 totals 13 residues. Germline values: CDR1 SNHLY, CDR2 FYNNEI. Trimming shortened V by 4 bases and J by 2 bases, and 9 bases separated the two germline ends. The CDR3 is CASSAGYAYEQYF. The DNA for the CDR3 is TGTGCCAGCAGTGCGGGGTATGCCTACGAGCAGTACTTC.